This T cell receptor beta chain was obtained from a study of blood T cell repertoires in COVID-19. Study-level information: T cells, B-cell-depleted T cells, or PBMCs supplied cDNA or gDNA.

There are a few counts of this clone. This CDR3 is 15 amino acids long. Repertoires were generated with immunoSEQ multiplex PCR, while TCRdb's copy carries only in-frame clones and drops some. The table includes a few hundred thousand clones, nearly 90% detected once. The sample was PBMCs or T cells enriched from blood (not recorded which). The receptor's source is a woman aged 18-29 years who had been exposed to COVID-19. V gene TRBV21-1 combines with J gene TRBJ2-7; the table's D call, TRBD1, was not checked against the DNA. TRBV21-1 is a pseudogene. The CDR3 loop is CASREAGQGPHEQYF. The CDR3 bases are TGTGCCAGCAGGGAAGCGGGACAGGGGCCCCACGAGCAGTACTTC.